This T cell receptor (beta chain) derives from a study of OX40 agonist ivuxolimab in advanced cancers. Some clones are missing from TCRdb's copy, which holds only in-frame ones; the method was immunoSEQ multiplex PCR. The table shows under 100,000 clones, with 92% occurring only once. Study conclusions and caveats: Among T cells, CD8+ cells averaged more expanded clones than CD4+ cells.

The CDR3 consists of 15 residues. V lost 3 bases and J 2 bases, leaving 8 bases between the germline ends. The germline CDR1 and CDR2 sequences are SNHLY and FYNNEI. This clone has a single count. Antigen unknown. This sequence joins TRBV2 and TRBJ1-6; D is perhaps TRBD1 (6 bases). The sequence was obtained from an adult with an advanced solid tumor such as melanoma, head and neck, liver or kidney cancer. This specimen consisted of CD4+ or CD8+ T cells sorted from blood, obtained in a trial of the OX40 agonist ivuxolimab. CDR3 in amino acids: CASSDGQTYNSPLHF. The CDR3 DNA sequence: TGTGCCAGCAGTGACGGACAGACCTATAATTCACCCCTCCACTTT.